This is a list of T cell receptor beta chains from one sample in a study of T-cell reconstitution after alpha-beta-depleted transplantation in children. TCRdb analysed the PCR reads with MiXCR anew, one entry per CDR3 protein. The sample has about 360,000 distinct CDR3 sequences; about an eighth are singletons. The sequencing here drew on PBMCs, taken from the stem cell graft. These receptors were collected from a human donor who donated a stem cell graft to a child with Fanconi anemia. Both conserved end residues are part of each CDR3. Fields, in order: J gene, V gene, CDR3 protein.

J gene: TRBJ1-4
V gene: TRBV29-1
CDR3 protein: CSVFVQATNEKLFF

J gene: TRBJ2-1
V gene: TRBV24-1
CDR3 protein: CATSDPGAYEQFF

J gene: TRBJ2-3
V gene: TRBV12-5
CDR3 protein: CACDRGRGSTDTQYF

J gene: TRBJ2-5
V gene: TRBV7-9
CDR3 protein: CASSPWDRLEETQYF

J gene: TRBJ1-1
V gene: TRBV10-3
CDR3 protein: CAISQRNTEAFF

J gene: TRBJ2-1
V gene: TRBV12-3/TRBV12-4
CDR3 protein: CASSPLTGRNEQFF

J gene: TRBJ2-1
V gene: TRBV3-1
CDR3 protein: CASSPRGAGEQFF

J gene: TRBJ2-7
V gene: TRBV20-1
CDR3 protein: CSARDVAEYEQYF

J gene: TRBJ2-2
V gene: TRBV11-2
CDR3 protein: CASSFGRGRGELFF

J gene: TRBJ2-5
V gene: TRBV25-1
CDR3 protein: CASSVGRGQETQYF

J gene: TRBJ2-1
V gene: TRBV4-2
CDR3 protein: CASSRWGGGPSSYNEQFF

J gene: TRBJ2-3
V gene: TRBV18
CDR3 protein: CASSPLSSTDTQYF

J gene: TRBJ2-7
V gene: TRBV18
CDR3 protein: CASSPEGTGSSYEQYF

J gene: TRBJ1-6
V gene: TRBV3-1
CDR3 protein: CASSLTDNSPLHF

J gene: TRBJ2-1
V gene: TRBV2
CDR3 protein: CASSLGGSGGDNEQFF

J gene: TRBJ2-7
V gene: TRBV6-5
CDR3 protein: CASSFAGGLSEQYF

J gene: TRBJ2-4
V gene: TRBV12-3/TRBV12-4
CDR3 protein: CASSLRDRGHIQYF

J gene: TRBJ2-3
V gene: TRBV4-3
CDR3 protein: CASSQDRQAPDTQYF

J gene: TRBJ2-2
V gene: TRBV4-3
CDR3 protein: CASSQVGQASGELFF

J gene: TRBJ1-1
V gene: TRBV6-1
CDR3 protein: CASSERPGPTEAFF

J gene: TRBJ1-2
V gene: TRBV30
CDR3 protein: CAWREIWRNYGYTF

J gene: TRBJ2-1
V gene: TRBV2
CDR3 protein: CASSTSGEYNEQFF

J gene: TRBJ1-1
V gene: TRBV27
CDR3 protein: CASSLTVNMNTEAFF

J gene: TRBJ2-7
V gene: TRBV5-1
CDR3 protein: CASSAAGGYEQYF

J gene: TRBJ2-1
V gene: TRBV27
CDR3 protein: CASSEYRDEQFF

J gene: TRBJ1-1
V gene: TRBV20-1
CDR3 protein: CSARVPSRNTEAFF

J gene: TRBJ2-1
V gene: TRBV3-1
CDR3 protein: CASSQDLVAGEQFF

J gene: TRBJ2-1
V gene: TRBV6-2/TRBV6-3
CDR3 protein: CASSRRGTGVGNEQFF

J gene: TRBJ1-1
V gene: TRBV6-1
CDR3 protein: CASSGRGQGVNTEAFF

J gene: TRBJ2-5
V gene: TRBV20-1
CDR3 protein: CSAREAGYF

J gene: TRBJ1-1
V gene: TRBV20-1
CDR3 protein: CSARAKGQGGTEAFF

J gene: TRBJ2-2
V gene: TRBV18
CDR3 protein: CASSPPTGRETGELFF

J gene: TRBJ2-3
V gene: TRBV4-3
CDR3 protein: CASSQAWDFTDTQYF

J gene: TRBJ2-1
V gene: TRBV20-1
CDR3 protein: CSARDPVGRAQFF

J gene: TRBJ1-3
V gene: TRBV10-2
CDR3 protein: CASMESPGNTIYF

J gene: TRBJ2-3
V gene: TRBV5-1
CDR3 protein: CASSDSTGGADTQYF

J gene: TRBJ2-3
V gene: TRBV20-1
CDR3 protein: CSAAGTPSTDTQYF

J gene: TRBJ2-1
V gene: TRBV10-3
CDR3 protein: CATGETYNEQFF

J gene: TRBJ1-2
V gene: TRBV6-1
CDR3 protein: CASSSQGISYGYTF

J gene: TRBJ2-2
V gene: TRBV7-8
CDR3 protein: CASSPRHPGGTGELFF

J gene: TRBJ2-7
V gene: TRBV10-3
CDR3 protein: CAISESLQGFGEQYF

J gene: TRBJ1-2
V gene: TRBV29-1
CDR3 protein: CSVEEYIGYTF

J gene: TRBJ1-1
V gene: TRBV6-5
CDR3 protein: CASSYSTTGGVNTEAFF

J gene: TRBJ2-7
V gene: TRBV5-1
CDR3 protein: CASSLWRRGTVSYEQYF

J gene: TRBJ1-2
V gene: TRBV4-2
CDR3 protein: CASSQEDRVYGYTF

J gene: TRBJ1-1
V gene: TRBV12-3/TRBV12-4
CDR3 protein: CASSPPGTRAFF

J gene: TRBJ1-2
V gene: TRBV2
CDR3 protein: CAGSEEGSYGYTF

J gene: TRBJ1-5
V gene: TRBV9
CDR3 protein: CASSLGEGRQPQHF

J gene: TRBJ2-1
V gene: TRBV6-2/TRBV6-3
CDR3 protein: CASGAFIGTGHNEQFF

J gene: TRBJ2-1
V gene: TRBV20-1
CDR3 protein: CSVSRLAGGNNEQFF

J gene: TRBJ2-7
V gene: TRBV20-1
CDR3 protein: CSARIGSLPAGGHNEQYF

J gene: TRBJ1-1
V gene: TRBV12-3/TRBV12-4
CDR3 protein: CASSSGLGQKLSF

J gene: TRBJ2-3
V gene: TRBV13
CDR3 protein: CASSLGSHSTDTQYF